These 5 T cell receptor beta chains share one sample of origin, sequenced in a study of cytomegalovirus exposure and HLA in healthy donors. The PCR had 60 Vbeta and 13 Jbeta primers. Method: immunoSEQ multiplex PCR; TCRdb's copy keeps in-frame clones and lacks some. The sample shows hundreds of thousands of clones, over 65% of them seen only once. Input material: PBMCs. The receptors here all came from a man younger than 35 in good health and CMV-seronegative.

The genes are TRBV18 and TRBJ2-7, with 8 bases aligning to TRBD2. This CDR3 has 13 amino acids. The germline V gene encodes CDR1 KGHSH and CDR2 LQKENI. J was trimmed by 7 bases and V by 3 bases; bases with no gene match: 5. Here the CDR3 reads CASSPSAGVEQYF. As DNA, the CDR3 is TGTGCCAGCTCACCCTCAGCGGGAGTTGAGCAGTACTTC.

The gene calls are TRBV19 and TRBJ2-3; weak D call: TRBD2 (5 bases). Germline CDR1 reads LNHDA; CDR2 reads SQIVND (reference sequence). Deletions cut 2 bases from V and 4 bases from J, with 10 bases between. The CDR3 length is 14 residues. The CDR3 loop reads CASSIRGRADTQYF. The CDR3 coding sequence is TGTGCCAGTAGTATACGGGGAAGGGCAGATACGCAGTATTTT. The full variable domain, its missing parts supplied by reference TRBV19 and TRBJ2-3, is DGGITQSPKYLFRKEGQNVTLSCEQNLNHDAMYWYRQDPGQGLRLIYYSQIVNDFQKGDIAEGYSVSREKKESFPLTVTSAQKNPTAFYLCASSIRGRADTQYFGPGTRLTVL.

J is TRBJ1-2 and V is TRBV7-2, with 9 bases identical to TRBD1. Germline trimming cut 5 bases from V and 6 bases from J; bases unmatched to any gene: 10. CDR1 and CDR2 from the germline V gene are SGHTA and FQGNSA. The CDR3 loop spans 15 amino acids. CDR3 DNA sequence: TGTGCCAGCAGCCCTACAGGGGGCGCGGCGGATGGCTACACCTTC. This gives the protein CASSPTGGAADGYTF.

V is TRBV28 and J is TRBJ2-3, with 8 bases fitting TRBD2. This CDR3 contains 15 residues. Germline V gives CDR1 MDHEN, CDR2 SYDVKM. V shed 6 bases and J 2 bases; nucleotides not matched to a gene: 7. The DNA of the CDR3 is TGTGCCAGCAGGTTCTCCGGGGGGGACACAGATACGCAGTATTTT. Translation: CASRFSGGDTDTQYF.

The chain couples TRBV19 to TRBJ2-3, with D unresolved. The V gene's germline CDR1 is LNHDA and CDR2 SQIVND (reference sequence). The length of the CDR3 is 15 residues. The V and J ends lost 10 bases and 1 base respectively, with 18 bases between them. CDR3 in amino acids: CATQNPSTGTDTQYF. Written as DNA, the CDR3 is TGTGCCACTCAAAATCCTAGTACGGGCACAGATACGCAGTATTTT. Drawing the rest from reference TRBV19 and TRBJ2-3, the complete variable domain is DGGITQSPKYLFRKEGQNVTLSCEQNLNHDAMYWYRQDPGQGLRLIYYSQIVNDFQKGDIAEGYSVSREKKESFPLTVTSAQKNPTAFYLCATQNPSTGTDTQYFGPGTRLTVL.